This TCR beta chain was found in a study of shared clonotypes between healthy human individuals. In the study overall: The cohort comprised a couple of women and a few men. Their ages spanned 18 to 49 years. Study observations and caveats: Rarefaction demonstrated incomplete sorted-subset sequencing despite large depth. Read depth was anticipated to influence clonotype sharing among donors.

The sorted-subset replicate PCRs were given roughly 200 ng DNA, which is about 30,000 T cell genomes. TCRdb keeps only in-frame clones here, not all; method: immunoSEQ multiplex PCR. The sample contains some 900,000 clones, approximately 80% of which appear only once. Notes on this clone: What it binds is not known.

The ends were cut back, 1 base at V and 1 base at J, with 14 bases in the middle. There are 16 residues in the CDR3. The germline gives CDR1 SGHTS, CDR2 YDEGEE. The sample taken for sequencing was memory CD4+ T cells sorted from blood. The subset was: CD45RA-negative fraction. This sequence was found in a man aged 18 to 35 in good health. This chain joins TRBV5-8 and TRBJ1-1; maybe TRBD1 (6 bases). CDR3 nucleotides: TGTGCCAGCAGCTTGAGAGTCGGCAGGGGGAACACTGAAGCTTTCTTT. It specifies CASSLRVGRGNTEAFF.